The rows below give T cell receptor beta chains drawn from one sample of a study of spatial heterogeneity in lung cancer. MiXCR was run by TCRdb on the 5' RACE reads, yielding one entry per CDR3 protein. The table has 25,000 or so distinct CDR3 sequences, about 4.4% seen once. The material sequenced was PBMCs, taken at surgery. These receptor sequences come from a male donor with early-stage non-small cell lung cancer. Each CDR3 is given with its conserved first and last residue. A D gene is named only where the DNA matches it firmly. Not every row has a clone size; where given, it reads once, few, many or a size class.

TRBD2	TRBV28	many	TRBJ2-7	CASSFGGGRAYEQYF	TGTGCCAGCAGTTTCGGGGGCGGGAGGGCCTACGAGCAGTACTTC
.	TRBV12-5	many	TRBJ2-5	CASALLETQYF	TGTGCTAGTGCCCTACTGGAGACCCAGTACTTC
.	TRBV9	many	TRBJ1-2	CASSVGTGDYGYTF	TGTGCCAGCAGCGTAGGAACGGGAGACTATGGCTACACCTTC
.	TRBV19	many	TRBJ2-4	CASSITDIRNIQYF	TGTGCCAGTAGTATCACGGACATAAGGAACATTCAGTACTTC
.	TRBV7-8	many	TRBJ2-5	CASKISQAQETQYF	TGTGCCAGCAAAATCTCACAGGCCCAAGAGACCCAGTACTTC
TRBD1	TRBV18	many	TRBJ1-1	CASSPVPMGTAEAFF	TGTGCCAGCTCACCGGTCCCAATGGGGACAGCTGAAGCTTTCTTT
.	TRBV6-1	many	TRBJ2-7	CASSEPGRVGNEQYF	TGTGCCAGCAGTGAGCCCGGCCGGGTCGGGAACGAGCAGTACTTC
.	TRBV27	many	TRBJ2-7	CASSPPGREQYF	TGTGCCAGCAGTCCCCCCGGACGGGAGCAGTACTTC
.	TRBV20-1	many	TRBJ2-6	CSARAVPGANVLTF	TGCAGTGCTAGAGCCGTACCTGGGGCCAACGTCCTGACTTTC
.	TRBV7-2	many	TRBJ2-3	CASSLATRTDTQYF	TGTGCCAGCAGCTTAGCTACTCGCACAGATACGCAGTATTTT
TRBD2	TRBV7-9	.	TRBJ2-1	CASSLASGGDNEQFF	TGTGCCAGCAGCTTAGCTAGCGGGGGAGACAATGAGCAGTTCTTC
TRBD1	TRBV12-3/TRBV12-4	once	TRBJ2-7	CASSFGQGFYEQYF	TGTGCCAGCAGTTTCGGACAGGGCTTTTACGAGCAGTACTTC
.	TRBV3-1	medium-sized	TRBJ2-5	CASNSDTRKAAQYF	TGTGCCAGCAACTCGGACACACGAAAAGCGGCCCAGTACTTC
.	TRBV7-2	many	TRBJ1-5	CASSHPGVNQPQHF	TGTGCCAGCAGCCACCCCGGGGTCAATCAGCCCCAGCATTTT
.	TRBV3-1	medium-sized	TRBJ2-7	CASSRWTQPYEQYF	TGTGCCAGCAGCCGTTGGACACAACCCTACGAGCAGTACTTC